This is a list of T cell receptor beta chains from one sample in a study of OX40 agonist ivuxolimab in advanced cancers. Using immunoSEQ multiplex PCR, the repertoire was profiled, and TCRdb retains in-frame clones only, with some absent. The table includes some 25,000 clones, around 85% detected once. The sample in question was CD4+ or CD8+ T cells sorted from blood, obtained in a trial of the OX40 agonist ivuxolimab. The receptor set was obtained from an adult with an advanced solid tumor such as melanoma, head and neck, liver or kidney cancer. Both conserved end residues are part of each CDR3. The D gene is left open where the match is weak. Some rows mark clone size as missing; the rest say once, few, many or name a class of expanded clone.

j_call v_call clone_size d_call cdr3_aa cdr3_nt
TRBJ2-1 TRBV10-2 - TRBD2 CASRKGLTNEQFF TGCGCCAGCAGGAAGGGACTAACCAATGAGCAGTTCTTC
TRBJ2-7 TRBV6-5 - - CASSLSLSYEQYF TGTGCCAGCAGCCTCAGTCTTTCCTACGAGCAGTACTTC
TRBJ1-2 TRBV30 - - CAWTPPGYDYGYTF TGTGCCTGGACCCCCCCAGGGTACGACTATGGCTACACCTTC
TRBJ2-7 TRBV6-5 - - CASKGNEQYF TGTGCCAGCAAGGGCAACGAGCAGTACTTC
TRBJ2-1 TRBV7-9 - TRBD2 CASSRTSGGPSSYNEQFF TGTGCCAGCAGCCGGACTAGCGGGGGGCCGAGCTCCTACAATGAGCAGTTCTTC
TRBJ1-1 TRBV28 few - CASSLARAPTEAFF TGTGCCAGCAGTCTTGCCAGGGCCCCCACTGAAGCTTTCTTT
TRBJ2-1 TRBV28 - - CASSRTRRHNEQFF TGTGCCAGCAGTCGTACTAGAAGGCACAATGAGCAGTTCTTC
TRBJ2-1 TRBV7-7 once TRBD1 CASSLGQTSYNEQFF TGTGCTAGCAGCTTGGGACAGACTTCATACAATGAGCAGTTCTTC
TRBJ1-2 TRBV29-1 few TRBD1 CSVEDLGDRGNYGYTF TGCAGCGTTGAAGATCTCGGGGACAGGGGGAACTATGGCTACACCTTC
TRBJ1-1 TRBV5-6 - TRBD1 CASSPGQGSTEAFF TGTGCCAGCAGCCCTGGACAGGGAAGCACTGAAGCTTTCTTT
TRBJ1-1 TRBV6-1 - - CASWAFTEAFF TGTGCCAGCTGGGCTTTTACCGAAGCTTTCTTT
TRBJ2-7 TRBV28 - - CASYSVLATEYEQYF TGTGCCAGCTATAGCGTATTGGCCACGGAATACGAGCAGTACTTC
TRBJ2-5 TRBV14 - - CASSALPRGPLETQYF TGTGCCAGCAGCGCCCTCCCCCGGGGACCCTTAGAGACCCAGTACTTC
TRBJ2-2 TRBV15 few - CATSSFWGAGELFF TGTGCCACCAGCAGTTTCTGGGGGGCCGGGGAGCTGTTTTTT
TRBJ1-1 TRBV6-5 - TRBD1 CASREGQGATEAFF TGTGCCAGCAGAGAAGGACAGGGGGCTACTGAAGCTTTCTTT
TRBJ1-2 TRBV4-3 - - CASSQEGQTLYGYTF TGCGCCAGCAGCCAAGAAGGACAGACCCTCTATGGCTACACCTTC
TRBJ1-1 TRBV21-1 - - CASSKEQAFF TGTGCCAGCAGCAAAGAACAAGCTTTCTTT
TRBJ2-5 TRBV15 few - CATSRDNELSTETQYF TGTGCCACCAGCAGAGATAATGAGTTATCGACTGAGACCCAGTACTTC
TRBJ2-7 TRBV21-1 - - CASSSTLFVLLTSYEQYF TGTGCCAGCAGCTCTACCCTCTTCGTCCTCCTAACGTCCTACGAGCAGTACTTC
TRBJ2-1 TRBV4-1 - - CASSQRVGNEQFF TGCGCCAGCAGCCAGCGGGTAGGGAATGAGCAGTTCTTC
TRBJ1-2 TRBV30 - - CAWSPRGGVHGYTF TGTGCCTGGAGCCCGAGGGGGGGGGTTCATGGCTACACCTTC
TRBJ2-5 TRBV19 - - CASSLFGRTQDYQETQYF TGTGCCAGTAGCCTCTTCGGGAGAACCCAAGACTACCAAGAGACCCAGTACTTC
TRBJ2-1 TRBV7-9 - - CASASINYNEQFF TGTGCCAGCGCTTCAATTAACTACAATGAGCAGTTCTTC
TRBJ2-2 TRBV7-8 - - CASSSDSFGELFF TGTGCCAGCAGCTCAGACAGTTTCGGGGAGCTGTTTTTT
TRBJ2-1 TRBV19 - - CASSIDTRGGHLDEQFF TGTGCCAGTAGTATAGATACCAGGGGCGGACACTTGGATGAGCAGTTCTTC
TRBJ1-2 TRBV4-1 - TRBD1 CASSQDKAGGDGYTF TGCGCCAGCAGCCAAGATAAAGCAGGGGGCGATGGCTACACCTTC
TRBJ2-3 TRBV27 - - CASSYIGGAPDTQYF TGTGCCAGCAGCTATATTGGAGGGGCCCCCGATACGCAGTATTTT
TRBJ2-1 TRBV6-1 - - CASRVTRNVEQFF TGTGCCAGCAGGGTGACTAGGAATGTGGAGCAGTTCTTC
TRBJ1-4 TRBV9 - - CASSPRSDSGLFF TGTGCCAGCAGCCCCCGGTCCGATTCCGGACTGTTTTTT
TRBJ2-3 TRBV11-3 few - CASSLAGDSTDTQYF TGTGCCAGCAGCTTAGCGGGGGATAGCACAGATACGCAGTATTTT
TRBJ2-7 TRBV15 few TRBD2 CATSREAGDSYEQYF TGTGCCACCAGCAGAGAGGCGGGAGACTCCTACGAGCAGTACTTC
TRBJ1-2 TRBV7-8 many - CASSLGGLAGYTF TGTGCCAGCAGCTTAGGGGGGCTGGCTGGCTACACCTTC
TRBJ2-7 TRBV2 - - CASSVKEMYYEQYF TGTGCCAGCAGTGTAAAGGAGATGTACTACGAGCAGTACTTC
TRBJ1-3 TRBV11-2 - - CASSLPAGNTIYF TGTGCCAGCAGCCTCCCGGCTGGAAACACCATATATTTT
TRBJ2-5 TRBV28 - - CASSLEGVYQTQYF TGTGCCAGCAGTTTAGAAGGAGTTTACCAGACCCAGTACTTC
TRBJ1-5 TRBV10-2 - - CASSYEGFGNQPQHF TGCGCCAGCAGTTATGAGGGGTTCGGCAATCAGCCCCAGCATTTT
TRBJ2-7 TRBV2 - TRBD2 CASSERGSDPYEQYF TGTGCCAGCAGTGAACGCGGGAGCGACCCCTACGAGCAGTACTTC
TRBJ1-5 TRBV27 - - CASSPQGSQPQHF TGTGCCAGCAGTCCTCAGGGTTCGCAGCCCCAGCATTTT
TRBJ1-3 TRBV28 - - CASSPMVSGNTIYF TGTGCCAGCAGTCCAATGGTCTCTGGAAACACCATATATTTT
TRBJ2-7 TRBV25-1 - - CASSEAQGLDEQYF TGTGCCAGCAGTGAGGCGCAGGGCCTCGACGAGCAGTACTTC
TRBJ2-7 TRBV4-2 - TRBD2 CASSQEDGGGYEQYF TGTGCCAGCAGCCAAGAAGACGGGGGAGGGTACGAGCAGTACTTC
TRBJ2-1 TRBV5-6 - - CASSLIVSEQFF TGTGCCAGCAGCTTAATAGTCAGTGAGCAGTTCTTC
TRBJ2-7 TRBV7-8 - - CASSPRGSYEQYF TGTGCCAGCAGCCCCCGGGGTAGCTACGAGCAGTACTTC
TRBJ2-1 TRBV13 few TRBD1 CASSWTGSSYNEQFF TGTGCCAGCAGCTGGACAGGGAGCTCCTACAATGAGCAGTTCTTC
TRBJ1-1 TRBV9 - TRBD1 CASSPHRGPDTEAFF TGTGCCAGCAGCCCCCACAGGGGGCCGGACACTGAAGCTTTCTTT
TRBJ1-3 TRBV19 once - CASSPEPRDISISGNTIYF TGTGCCAGTAGCCCTGAACCTCGGGACATTTCCATCTCTGGAAACACCATATATTTT
TRBJ1-2 TRBV15 - TRBD1 CATSRDRSTGGSYGYTF TGTGCCACCAGCAGAGATCGATCGACAGGGGGCAGCTATGGCTACACCTTC
TRBJ2-7 TRBV27 - TRBD1 CASSPRGQGDYEQYF TGTGCCAGCAGCCCGAGAGGACAGGGAGACTACGAGCAGTACTTC
TRBJ1-2 TRBV13 - - CASSLGRNYGYTF TGTGCCAGCAGCTTGGGGCGGAACTATGGCTACACCTTC